This TCR beta chain was observed in a study of early T cells in non-severe SARS-CoV-2 infection. Per the germline V gene, CDR1 is MNHNS and CDR2 is SASEGT. This CDR3 has 13 amino acids. The V gene lost 7 bases and the J gene lost 6 bases, with 15 bases spanning the gap. Via MiXCR, TCRdb re-called the 5' RACE reads, giving one row per CDR3 protein. The sample lists 70,000 or so distinct CDR3 sequences, roughly an eighth occurring once. This clonotype showed up many times. Sequenced material: whole blood. The source is an adult who was a healthcare worker with PCR-confirmed SARS-CoV-2 infection or an uninfected control (not recorded which). The chain has TRBV6-1 and TRBJ1-1; D is ambiguous. Here the CDR3 DNA reads TGTGCCAGCAATAAAGACCCGGAGGCTGAAGCTTTCTTT. The encoded protein is CASNKDPEAEAFF.